This T cell receptor beta chain was observed in a study of cytomegalovirus exposure and HLA in healthy donors. Overall study findings and caveats: Productive status was seen about 90% or about 30% of the time for most TCR beta V segments in an earlier analysis. The number of N-insertions in an Asian-associated ancestry cluster was reportedly below the approximately 600-donor mean in a later analysis.

Primers for the PCR totalled 60 Vbeta and 13 Jbeta. The data were produced by immunoSEQ multiplex PCR, yet TCRdb's version contains in-frame clones alone and is incomplete. In the table there are approximately 160,000 clones, more than 60% of which are singletons. In the case of this clone: Its specificity is not known.

This clonotype originated in a woman between 40 and 55 years old in good health and CMV-seropositive. The source material was PBMCs.

The CDR3 DNA reads as TGTGCCAGCTCACCCCGGGGGGATTCGAACACTGAAGCTTTCTTT. It codes for CASSPRGDSNTEAFF. The chain links TRBV18 to TRBJ1-1, with D perhaps TRBD1 (5 bases). Trimming cost V 3 bases and J 1 base, with 12 bases left between them. CDR3 length: 15 residues. Germline V gene data show CDR1 as KGHSH and CDR2 as LQKENI.